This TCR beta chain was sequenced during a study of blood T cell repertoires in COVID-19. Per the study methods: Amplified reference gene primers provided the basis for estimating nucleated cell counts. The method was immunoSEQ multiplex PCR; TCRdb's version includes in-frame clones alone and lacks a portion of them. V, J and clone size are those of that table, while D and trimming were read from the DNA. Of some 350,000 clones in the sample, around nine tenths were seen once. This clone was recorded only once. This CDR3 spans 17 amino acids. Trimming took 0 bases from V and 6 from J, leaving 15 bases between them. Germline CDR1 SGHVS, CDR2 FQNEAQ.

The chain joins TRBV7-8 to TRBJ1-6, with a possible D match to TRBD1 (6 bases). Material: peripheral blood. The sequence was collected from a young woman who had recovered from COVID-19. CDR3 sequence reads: CASSLARIQGRNSPLHF. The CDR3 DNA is TGTGCCAGCAGCTTAGCCCGAATCCAGGGGCGTAATTCACCCCTCCACTTT.